The rows below give T cell receptor beta chains drawn from one sample of a study of CD8+CD57+ T cells in acquired aplastic anemia. One entry per CDR3 protein results from TCRdb running MiXCR on the reads. This table has over 150,000 distinct CDR3 sequences, roughly three fifths appearing once. Sequencing was done on a sample of sorted CD4+, CD8+, or CD8+CD57+ T cells (not recorded which) from PBMCs. The receptors were sampled from a human donor with aplastic anemia. The CDR3 runs from the conserved cysteine through the conserved F or W. D genes are given only for firm matches.

>TRBV6-1|15|TRBJ1-6|TRBD1
CASSYSGQTNSPLHF
>TRBV12-3/TRBV12-4|15|TRBJ2-1|TRBD2
CASNLGGGSYNEQFF
>TRBV11-2|14|TRBJ1-1|NA
CASSTGTPNTEAFF
>TRBV24-1|16|TRBJ2-1|TRBD2
CATSVSGRGSYNEQFF
>TRBV6-6|14|TRBJ2-2|NA
CASSTAAEGGELFF
>TRBV2|12|TRBJ1-6|NA
CASSDNGSPLHF
>TRBV7-9|19|TRBJ2-6|NA
CASSVISAGANSGANVLTF
>TRBV9|15|TRBJ1-6|TRBD1
CASLGPGTGNSPLHF
>TRBV19|13|TRBJ2-7|TRBD1
CASIRDRGHEQYF
>TRBV6-5|14|TRBJ1-1|TRBD1
CASSYSTGGIEAFF
>TRBV7-2|15|TRBJ1-2|NA
CASSWAGPGESGYTF
>TRBV7-2|16|TRBJ2-3|TRBD2
CASSRPEAGGPDTQYF
>TRBV20-1|17|TRBJ2-1|TRBD2
CSDLRWTSGSSPNEQFF
>TRBV2|14|TRBJ1-5|NA
CASSDRTDDQPQHF
>TRBV7-9|16|TRBJ2-2|TRBD2
CASSFPLAGGSGELFF
>TRBV2|13|TRBJ1-5|TRBD1
CASSPTGYQPQHF
>TRBV7-2|18|TRBJ1-2|TRBD1
CASSLRSGDRGVDYGYTF
>TRBV7-9|13|TRBJ2-7|NA
CASSHSQGHEQYF
>TRBV20-1|12|TRBJ2-7|NA
CSAKGPLYEQYF
>TRBV4-3|14|TRBJ2-6|NA
CASSQVLGDNVLTF
>TRBV20-1|11|TRBJ1-1|NA
CSAPGNTEAFF
>TRBV7-9|13|TRBJ2-5|NA
CASSPRAQKTQYF
>TRBV20-1|13|TRBJ2-7|TRBD1
CSAGTGGINEQYF
>TRBV7-9|22|TRBJ1-6|TRBD1
CASSASREALVRQDRLNSPLHF
>TRBV15|15|TRBJ2-1|TRBD1
CATRGPGQGYNEQFF
>TRBV7-3|15|TRBJ2-5|TRBD2
CASSCPGGGAETQYF
>TRBV20-1|13|TRBJ2-2|NA
CSAEQLGSGELFF
>TRBV6-5|16|TRBJ1-1|TRBD1
CASSYLLTGGDTEAFF
>TRBV20-1|12|TRBJ2-2|NA
CSAGPNSRELFF
>TRBV5-1|16|TRBJ2-7|NA
CASSVTTGRDPYEQYF
>TRBV27|16|TRBJ2-6|NA
CASSLGSYSGANVLTF
>TRBV5-1|11|TRBJ1-1|NA
CASGDRGLVIF
>TRBV11-1|15|TRBJ2-1|NA
CASSQGLVVYNEQFF
>TRBV24-1|15|TRBJ2-3|NA
CATSEGDIGTDTQYF
>TRBV6-6|13|TRBJ1-2|NA
CASRDNFMSGYTF
>TRBV20-1|13|TRBJ2-7|TRBD2
CSAVTSGSYEQYF
>TRBV7-2|14|TRBJ2-3|TRBD1
CASSWDRGADTQYF
>TRBV7-4|14|TRBJ2-1|NA
CATTPGLGGYEQFF
>TRBV20-1|13|TRBJ2-3|NA
CSARDDNTDTQYF
>TRBV5-6|14|TRBJ1-2|NA
CASSLKHRVPGYTF
>TRBV14|14|TRBJ2-7|NA
CASSPYGGAYEQYF
>TRBV7-2|13|TRBJ1-2|NA
CASSLERGTGYTF
>TRBV12-3/TRBV12-4|12|TRBJ1-1|NA
CASGRQSTEAFF
>TRBV20-1|14|TRBJ2-7|NA
CSASYGGRSYEQYF
>TRBV9|15|TRBJ1-3|NA
CASSVGGTAGNTIYF
>TRBV7-9|14|TRBJ2-7|NA
CASSLGGGVDEQYF
>TRBV13|13|TRBJ1-1|NA
CASIDRRNTEAFF